Described below is a single T cell receptor beta chain sequence and its context. The PCR contained 60 Vbeta and 13 Jbeta primers. Produced via immunoSEQ multiplex PCR; TCRdb's table is partial and in-frame only. The profile covers roughly 100,000 clones, with about 81% appearing a single time and around 2.1% taken by the ten largest. Trimming took 5 bases from V and 10 from J, leaving 20 bases between them. The germline CDR1 and CDR2 sequences are LNHDA and SQIVND (reference sequence). CDR3 length: 14 residues. This record belongs to a study of cytomegalovirus exposure and HLA in healthy donors. The receptor was isolated from a man under 40 in good health and CMV-seronegative. The sequencing input was PBMCs. The chain recombines TRBV19 with TRBJ1-2, with D possibly matching TRBD1 (5 bases). CDR3 in DNA: TGTGCCAGTAGTTCCTTAGGGGTCGGGCGTGACTACACCTTC. It translates to CASSSLGVGRDYTF.